This T cell receptor (beta chain) was obtained from a study of monozygotic twins with cystic fibrosis. Study summary: Library input was approximately 3.1 micrograms of fragmented DNA, with approximately 15 PCR cycles. Study-wide results and caveats: Median Simpson clonality of approximately 0.0088 suggested naive T cells predominated. J usage was most co-twin-similar in 8 of 16 pairs, V in 13.

The repertoire was sequenced with immunoSEQ multiplex PCR; TCRdb's copy has only in-frame clones and lacks some. The sample comprises more than 25,000 clones, about nine tenths of which are singletons, and about 0.54% rests with the top ten. As to this clone: The antigen is not known.

The CDR3 covers 16 residues. V was pared by 0 bases and J by 2 bases, with 14 bases between. The V gene's germline CDR1 is SGHRS and CDR2 YFSETQ. Specimen: blood. This clonotype was sampled from a girl aged 2 to 10 with cystic fibrosis. The V and J genes are TRBV5-1 and TRBJ2-5, with D possibly TRBD1 on 5 matching bases. CDR3 sequence reads: CASSLGSGAEQETQYF. The CDR3 DNA follows: TGCGCCAGCAGCTTGGGATCTGGGGCGGAGCAAGAGACCCAGTACTTC.